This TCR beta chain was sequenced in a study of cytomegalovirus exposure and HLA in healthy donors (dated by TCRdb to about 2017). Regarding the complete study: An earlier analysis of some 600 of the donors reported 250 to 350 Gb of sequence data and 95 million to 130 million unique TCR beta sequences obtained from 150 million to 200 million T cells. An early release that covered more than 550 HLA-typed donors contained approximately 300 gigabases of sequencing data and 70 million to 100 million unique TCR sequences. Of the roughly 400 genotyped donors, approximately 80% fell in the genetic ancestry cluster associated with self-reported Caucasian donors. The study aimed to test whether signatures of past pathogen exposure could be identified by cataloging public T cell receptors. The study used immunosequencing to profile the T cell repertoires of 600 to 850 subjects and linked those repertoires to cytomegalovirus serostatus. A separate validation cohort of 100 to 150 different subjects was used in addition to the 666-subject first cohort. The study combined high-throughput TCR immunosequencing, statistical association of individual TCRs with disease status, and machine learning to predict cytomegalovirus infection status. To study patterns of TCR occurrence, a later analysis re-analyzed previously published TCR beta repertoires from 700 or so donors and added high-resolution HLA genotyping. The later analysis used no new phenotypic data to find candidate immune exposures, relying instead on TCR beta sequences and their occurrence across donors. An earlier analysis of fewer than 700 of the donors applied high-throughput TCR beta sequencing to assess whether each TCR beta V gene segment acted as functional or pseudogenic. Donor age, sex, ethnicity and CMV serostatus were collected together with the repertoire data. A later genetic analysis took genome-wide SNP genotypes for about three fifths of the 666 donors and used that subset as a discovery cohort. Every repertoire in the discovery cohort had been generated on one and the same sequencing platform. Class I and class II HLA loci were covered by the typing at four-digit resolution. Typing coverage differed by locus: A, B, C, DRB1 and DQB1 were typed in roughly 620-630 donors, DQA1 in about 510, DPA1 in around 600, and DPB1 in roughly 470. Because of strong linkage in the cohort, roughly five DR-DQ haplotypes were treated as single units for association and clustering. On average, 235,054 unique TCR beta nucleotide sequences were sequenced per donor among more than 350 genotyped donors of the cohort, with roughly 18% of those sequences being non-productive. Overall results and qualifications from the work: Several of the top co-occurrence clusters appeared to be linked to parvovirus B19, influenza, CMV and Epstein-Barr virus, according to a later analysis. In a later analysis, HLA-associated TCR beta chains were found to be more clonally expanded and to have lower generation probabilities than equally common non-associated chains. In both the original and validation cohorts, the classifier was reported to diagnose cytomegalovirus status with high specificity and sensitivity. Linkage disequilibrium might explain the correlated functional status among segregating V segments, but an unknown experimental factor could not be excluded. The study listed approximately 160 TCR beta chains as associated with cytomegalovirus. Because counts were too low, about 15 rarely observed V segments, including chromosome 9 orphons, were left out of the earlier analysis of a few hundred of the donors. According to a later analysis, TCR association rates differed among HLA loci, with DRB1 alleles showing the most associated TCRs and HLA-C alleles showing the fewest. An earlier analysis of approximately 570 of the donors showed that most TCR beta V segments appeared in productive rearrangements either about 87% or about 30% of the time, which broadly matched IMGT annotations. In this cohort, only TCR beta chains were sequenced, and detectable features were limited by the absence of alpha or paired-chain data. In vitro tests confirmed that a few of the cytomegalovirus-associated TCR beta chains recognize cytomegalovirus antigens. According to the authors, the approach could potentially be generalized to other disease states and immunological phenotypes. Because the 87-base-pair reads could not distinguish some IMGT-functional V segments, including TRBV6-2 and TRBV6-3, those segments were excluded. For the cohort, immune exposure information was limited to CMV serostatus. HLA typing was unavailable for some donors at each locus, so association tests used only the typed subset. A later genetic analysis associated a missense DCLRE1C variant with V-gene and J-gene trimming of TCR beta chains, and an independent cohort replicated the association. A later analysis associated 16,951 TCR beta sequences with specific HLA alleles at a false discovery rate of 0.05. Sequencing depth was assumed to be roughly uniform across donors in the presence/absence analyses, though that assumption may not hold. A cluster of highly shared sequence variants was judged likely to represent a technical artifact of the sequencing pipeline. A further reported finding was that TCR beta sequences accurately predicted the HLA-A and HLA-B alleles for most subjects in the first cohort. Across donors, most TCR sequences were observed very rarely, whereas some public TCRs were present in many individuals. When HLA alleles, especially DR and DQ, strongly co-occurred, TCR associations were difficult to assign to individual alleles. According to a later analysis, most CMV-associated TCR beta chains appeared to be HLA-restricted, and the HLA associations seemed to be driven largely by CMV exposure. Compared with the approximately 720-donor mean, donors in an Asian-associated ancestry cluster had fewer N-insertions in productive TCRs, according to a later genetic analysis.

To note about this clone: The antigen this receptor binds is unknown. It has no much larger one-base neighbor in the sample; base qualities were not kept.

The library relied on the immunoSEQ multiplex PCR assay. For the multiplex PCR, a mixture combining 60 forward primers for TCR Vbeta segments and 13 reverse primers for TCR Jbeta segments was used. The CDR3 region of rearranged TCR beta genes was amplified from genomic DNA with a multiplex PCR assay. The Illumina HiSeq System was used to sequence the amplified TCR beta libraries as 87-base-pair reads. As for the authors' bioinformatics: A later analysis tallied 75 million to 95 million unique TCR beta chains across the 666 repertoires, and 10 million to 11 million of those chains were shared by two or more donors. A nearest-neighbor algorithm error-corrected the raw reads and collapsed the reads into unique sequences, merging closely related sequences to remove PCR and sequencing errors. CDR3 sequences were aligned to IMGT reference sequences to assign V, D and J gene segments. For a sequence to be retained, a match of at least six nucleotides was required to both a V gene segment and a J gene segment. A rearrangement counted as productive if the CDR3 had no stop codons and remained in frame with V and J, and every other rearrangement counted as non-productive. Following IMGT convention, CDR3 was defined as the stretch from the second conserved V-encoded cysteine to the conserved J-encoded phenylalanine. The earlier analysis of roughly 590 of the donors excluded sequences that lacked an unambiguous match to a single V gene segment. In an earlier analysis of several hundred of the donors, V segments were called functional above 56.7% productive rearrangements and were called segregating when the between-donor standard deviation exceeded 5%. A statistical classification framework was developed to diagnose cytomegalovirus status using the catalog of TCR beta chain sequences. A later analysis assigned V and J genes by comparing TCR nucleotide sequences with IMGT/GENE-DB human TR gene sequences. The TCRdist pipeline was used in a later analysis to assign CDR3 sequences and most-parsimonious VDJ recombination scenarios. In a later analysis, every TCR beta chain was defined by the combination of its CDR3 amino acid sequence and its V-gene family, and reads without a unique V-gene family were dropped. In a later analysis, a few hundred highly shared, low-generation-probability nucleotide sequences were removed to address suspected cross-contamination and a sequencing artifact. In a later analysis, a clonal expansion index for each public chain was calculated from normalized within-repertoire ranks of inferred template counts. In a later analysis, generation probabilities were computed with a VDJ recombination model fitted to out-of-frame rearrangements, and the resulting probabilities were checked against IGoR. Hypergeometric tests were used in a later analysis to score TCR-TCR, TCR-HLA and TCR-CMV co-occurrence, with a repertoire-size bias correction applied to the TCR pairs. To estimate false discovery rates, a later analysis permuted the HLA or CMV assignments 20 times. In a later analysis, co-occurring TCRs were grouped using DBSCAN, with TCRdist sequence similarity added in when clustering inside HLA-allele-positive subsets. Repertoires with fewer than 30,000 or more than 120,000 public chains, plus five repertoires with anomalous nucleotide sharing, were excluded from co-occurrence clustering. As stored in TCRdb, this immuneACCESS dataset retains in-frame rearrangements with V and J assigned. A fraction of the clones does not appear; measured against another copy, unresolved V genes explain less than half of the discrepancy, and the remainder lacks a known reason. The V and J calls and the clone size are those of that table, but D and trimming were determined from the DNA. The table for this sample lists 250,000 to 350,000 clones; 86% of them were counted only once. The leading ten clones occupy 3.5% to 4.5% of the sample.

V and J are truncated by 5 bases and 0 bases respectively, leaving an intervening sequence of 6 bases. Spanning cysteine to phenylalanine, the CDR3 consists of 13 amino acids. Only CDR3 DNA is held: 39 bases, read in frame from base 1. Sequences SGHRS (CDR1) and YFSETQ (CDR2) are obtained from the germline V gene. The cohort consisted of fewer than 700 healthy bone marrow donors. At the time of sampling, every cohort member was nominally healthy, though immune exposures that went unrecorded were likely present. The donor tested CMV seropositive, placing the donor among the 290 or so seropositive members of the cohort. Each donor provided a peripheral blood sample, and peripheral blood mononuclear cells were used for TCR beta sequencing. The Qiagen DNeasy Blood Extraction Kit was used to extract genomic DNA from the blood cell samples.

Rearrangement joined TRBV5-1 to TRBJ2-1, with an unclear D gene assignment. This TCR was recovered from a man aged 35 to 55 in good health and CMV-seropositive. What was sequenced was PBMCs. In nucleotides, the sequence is TGCGCCAGCAGGGTTAGCTCCTACAATGAGCAGTTCTTC. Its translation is CASRVSSYNEQFF.